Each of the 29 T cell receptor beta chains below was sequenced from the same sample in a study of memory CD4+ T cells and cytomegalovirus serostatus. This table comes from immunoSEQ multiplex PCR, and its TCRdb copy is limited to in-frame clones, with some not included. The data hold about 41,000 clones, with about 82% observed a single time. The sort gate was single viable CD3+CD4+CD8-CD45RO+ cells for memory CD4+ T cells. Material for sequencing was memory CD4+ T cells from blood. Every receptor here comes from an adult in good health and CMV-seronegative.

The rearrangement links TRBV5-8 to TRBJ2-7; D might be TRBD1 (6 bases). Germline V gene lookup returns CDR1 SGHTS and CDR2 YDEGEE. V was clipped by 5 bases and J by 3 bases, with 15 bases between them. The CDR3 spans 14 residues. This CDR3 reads CASRLGQKRYEQYF. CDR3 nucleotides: TGTGCCAGCAGGCTCGGACAGAAGCGCTACGAGCAGTACTTC. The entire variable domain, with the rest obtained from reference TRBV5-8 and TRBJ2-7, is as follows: EAGVTQSPTHLIKTRGQQATLRCSPISGHTSVYWYQQALGLGLQFLLWYDEGEERNRGNFPPRFSGRQFPNYSSELNVNALELEDSALYLCASRLGQKRYEQYFGPGTRLTVT.

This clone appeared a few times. CDR3 bases: TGTGCCAGCAGCTTGCAAACAGGGGGGTCGAACATTCAGTACTTC. Translation gives CASSLQTGGSNIQYF. The V gene is TRBV5-6, the J gene TRBJ2-4; 8 bases line up with TRBD1. There are 15 residues in the CDR3. Germline V CDR1 and CDR2: SGHDT, YYEEEE. V trimming: 1 base; J trimming: 7 bases; junction bases outside the gene matches: 7. The whole variable domain, remainder taken from reference TRBV5-6 and TRBJ2-4, is DAGVTQSPTHLIKTRGQQVTLRCSPKSGHDTVSWYQQALGQGPQFIFQYYEEEERQRGNFPDRFSGHQFPNYSSELNVNALLLGDSALYLCASSLQTGGSNIQYFGAGTRLSVL.

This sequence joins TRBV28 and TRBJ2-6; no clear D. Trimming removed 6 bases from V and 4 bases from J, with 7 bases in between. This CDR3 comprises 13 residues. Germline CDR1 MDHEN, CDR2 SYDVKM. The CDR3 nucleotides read TGTGCCAGCAGCCAGCCCGGGGCCAACGTCCTGACTTTC. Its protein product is CASSQPGANVLTF.

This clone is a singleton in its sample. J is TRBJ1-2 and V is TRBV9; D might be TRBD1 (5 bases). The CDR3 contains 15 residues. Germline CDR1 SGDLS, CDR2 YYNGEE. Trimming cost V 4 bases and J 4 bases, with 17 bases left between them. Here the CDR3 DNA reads TGTGCCAGCAGCCCCGGGGCTCCCCAGGGCTATGGCTACACCTTC. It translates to CASSPGAPQGYGYTF.

The CDR3 nucleotides read TGTGCCAGCAGCGTAAGTGGAGGGGCGAACCAGCCCCAGCATTTT. Residues: CASSVSGGANQPQHF. The chain employs TRBV9 and TRBJ1-5, with D perhaps TRBD1 (5 bases). Trimming stripped 1 base from V and 7 bases from J, with 15 bases between. The germline V gene has CDR1 SGDLS and CDR2 YYNGEE. This CDR3 comprises 15 residues.

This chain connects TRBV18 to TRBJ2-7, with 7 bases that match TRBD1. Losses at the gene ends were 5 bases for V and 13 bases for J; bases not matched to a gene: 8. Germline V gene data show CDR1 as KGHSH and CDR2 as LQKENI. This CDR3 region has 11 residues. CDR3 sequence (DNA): TGTGCCAGCTCAAATCGGGACAGCCCCTACTTC. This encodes CASSNRDSPYF.

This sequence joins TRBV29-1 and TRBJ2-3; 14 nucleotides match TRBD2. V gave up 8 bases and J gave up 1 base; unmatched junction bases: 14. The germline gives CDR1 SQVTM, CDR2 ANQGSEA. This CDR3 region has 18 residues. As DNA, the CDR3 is TGCAGCTCGCGGACCGGGACTAGCGGGAGATCGGGCACAGATACGCAGTATTTT. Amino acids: CSSRTGTSGRSGTDTQYF.

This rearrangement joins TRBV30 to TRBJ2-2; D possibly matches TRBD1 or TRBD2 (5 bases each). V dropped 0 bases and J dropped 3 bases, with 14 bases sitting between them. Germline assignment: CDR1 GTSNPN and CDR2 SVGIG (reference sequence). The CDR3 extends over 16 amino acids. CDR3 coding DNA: TGTGCCTGGAGTGTAATGGGGCTGGGGGACACCGGGGAGCTGTTTTTT. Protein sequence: CAWSVMGLGDTGELFF.

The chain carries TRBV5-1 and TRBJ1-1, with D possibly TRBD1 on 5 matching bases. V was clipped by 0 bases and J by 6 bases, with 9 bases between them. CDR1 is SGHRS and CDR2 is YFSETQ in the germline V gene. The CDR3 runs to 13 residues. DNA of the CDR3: TGCGCCAGCAGCTTGGGACAGCCATCTGAAGCTTTCTTT. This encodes CASSLGQPSEAFF.

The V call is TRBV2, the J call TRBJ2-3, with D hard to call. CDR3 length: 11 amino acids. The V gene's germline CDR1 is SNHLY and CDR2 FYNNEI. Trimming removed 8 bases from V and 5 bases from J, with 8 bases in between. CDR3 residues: CASGLGDTQYF. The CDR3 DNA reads TGTGCCAGCGGCCTGGGAGATACGCAGTATTTT.

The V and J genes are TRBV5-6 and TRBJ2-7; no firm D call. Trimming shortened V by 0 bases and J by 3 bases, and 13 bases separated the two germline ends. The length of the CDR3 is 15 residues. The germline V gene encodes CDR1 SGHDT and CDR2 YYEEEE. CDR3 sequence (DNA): TGTGCCAGCAGCTTGGCCCATCTAGGGCGCTACGAGCAGTACTTC. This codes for CASSLAHLGRYEQYF.

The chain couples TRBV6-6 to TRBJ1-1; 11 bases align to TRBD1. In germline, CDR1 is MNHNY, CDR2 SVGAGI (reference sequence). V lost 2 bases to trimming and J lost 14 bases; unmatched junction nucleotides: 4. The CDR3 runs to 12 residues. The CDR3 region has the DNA TGTGCCAGCAGTTACATGGACAGGGGGCTGTTCTTT. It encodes CASSYMDRGLFF.

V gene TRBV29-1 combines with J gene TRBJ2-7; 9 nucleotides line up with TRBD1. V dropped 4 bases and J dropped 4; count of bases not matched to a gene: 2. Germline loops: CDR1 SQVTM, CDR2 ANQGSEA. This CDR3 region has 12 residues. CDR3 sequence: CSVAGQGYEQYF. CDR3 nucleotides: TGCAGCGTTGCGGGACAGGGATACGAGCAGTACTTC.

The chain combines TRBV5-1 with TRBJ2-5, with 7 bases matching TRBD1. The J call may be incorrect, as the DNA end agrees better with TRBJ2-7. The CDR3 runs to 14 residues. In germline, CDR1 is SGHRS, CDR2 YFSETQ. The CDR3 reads CASSLLGGTYEQYF. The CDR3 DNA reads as TGCGCCAGCAGCTTGTTAGGGGGCACCTACGAGCAGTACTTC.

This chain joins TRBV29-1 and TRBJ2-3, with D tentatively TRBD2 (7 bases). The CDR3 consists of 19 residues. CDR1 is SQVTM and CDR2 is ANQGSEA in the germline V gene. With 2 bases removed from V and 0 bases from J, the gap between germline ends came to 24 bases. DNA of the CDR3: TGCAGCGTTGAACGCAGACAGGTCTGGGGTAGCGGGAGCACAGATACGCAGTATTTT. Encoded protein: CSVERRQVWGSGSTDTQYF.

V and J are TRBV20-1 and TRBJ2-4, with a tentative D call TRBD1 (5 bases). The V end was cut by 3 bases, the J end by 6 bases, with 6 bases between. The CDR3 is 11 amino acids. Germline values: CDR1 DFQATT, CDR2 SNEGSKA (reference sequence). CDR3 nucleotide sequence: TGCAGTGCTAGGGGGCCAAACATTCAGTACTTC. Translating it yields CSARGPNIQYF.

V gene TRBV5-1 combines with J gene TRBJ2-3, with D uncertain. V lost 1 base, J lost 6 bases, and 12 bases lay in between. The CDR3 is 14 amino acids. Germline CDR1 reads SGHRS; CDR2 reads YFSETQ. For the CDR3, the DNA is TGCGCCAGCAGCTTGCAATCCGTATCCGATACGCAGTATTTT. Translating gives CASSLQSVSDTQYF.

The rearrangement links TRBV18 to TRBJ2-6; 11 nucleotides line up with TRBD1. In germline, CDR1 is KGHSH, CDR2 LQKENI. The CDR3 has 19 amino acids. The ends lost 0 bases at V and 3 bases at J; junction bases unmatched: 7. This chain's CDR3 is CASSPPIGQGAGGANVLTF. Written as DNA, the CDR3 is TGTGCCAGCTCACCACCGATTGGACAGGGGGCTGGTGGGGCCAACGTCCTGACTTTC.

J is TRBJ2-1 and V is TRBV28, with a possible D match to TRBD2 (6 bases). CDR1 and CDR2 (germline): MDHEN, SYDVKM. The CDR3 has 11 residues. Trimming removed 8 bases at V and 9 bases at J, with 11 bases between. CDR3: CASLEGREQFF. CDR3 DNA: TGTGCCAGCTTGGAGGGACGTGAGCAGTTCTTC.

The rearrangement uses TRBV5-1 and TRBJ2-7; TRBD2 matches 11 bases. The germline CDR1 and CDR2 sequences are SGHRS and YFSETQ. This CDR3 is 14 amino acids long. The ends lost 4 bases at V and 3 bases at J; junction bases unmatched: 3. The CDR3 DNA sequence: TGCGCCAGCAGCCAAACTAGCGGGAGCTACGAGCAGTACTTC. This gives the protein CASSQTSGSYEQYF.

DNA for the CDR3: TGTGCCAGCAGCAGGACTAGCGGGAATGAGCAGTTCTTC. Translation gives CASSRTSGNEQFF. V and J are TRBV28 and TRBJ2-1, with 11 bases lining up with TRBD2. The J segment lost 7 bases and the V segment lost 6 bases, leaving 2 bases of the junction unmatched. Per germline, CDR1 MDHEN and CDR2 SYDVKM. CDR3 size: 13 residues.

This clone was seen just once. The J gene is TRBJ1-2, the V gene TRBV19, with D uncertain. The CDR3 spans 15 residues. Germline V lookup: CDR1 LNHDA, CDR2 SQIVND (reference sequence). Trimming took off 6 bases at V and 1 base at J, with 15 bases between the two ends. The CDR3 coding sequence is TGTGCCAGTAGCTCCCTTCTCGGGGATAACTATGGCTACACCTTC. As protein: CASSSLLGDNYGYTF.

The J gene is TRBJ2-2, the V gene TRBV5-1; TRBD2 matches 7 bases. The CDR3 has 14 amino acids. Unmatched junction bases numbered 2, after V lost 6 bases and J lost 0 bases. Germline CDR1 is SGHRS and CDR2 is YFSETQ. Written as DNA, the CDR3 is TGCGCCAGCACAGCGGGAACGAACACCGGGGAGCTGTTTTTT. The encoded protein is CASTAGTNTGELFF.

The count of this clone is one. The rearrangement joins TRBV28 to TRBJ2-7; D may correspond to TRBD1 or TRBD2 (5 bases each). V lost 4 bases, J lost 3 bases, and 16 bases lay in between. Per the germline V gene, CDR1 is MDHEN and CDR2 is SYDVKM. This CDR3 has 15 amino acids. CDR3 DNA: TGTGCCAGCAGTTCCTCCGGGACCTTAGGCTACGAGCAGTACTTC. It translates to CASSSSGTLGYEQYF.

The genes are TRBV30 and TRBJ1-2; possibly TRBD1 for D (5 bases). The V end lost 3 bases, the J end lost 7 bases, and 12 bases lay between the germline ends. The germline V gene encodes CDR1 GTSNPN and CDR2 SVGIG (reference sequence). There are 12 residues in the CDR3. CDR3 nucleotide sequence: TGTGCCTGGAGGGTCCCCGGGGCTGGCTACACCTTC. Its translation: CAWRVPGAGYTF.

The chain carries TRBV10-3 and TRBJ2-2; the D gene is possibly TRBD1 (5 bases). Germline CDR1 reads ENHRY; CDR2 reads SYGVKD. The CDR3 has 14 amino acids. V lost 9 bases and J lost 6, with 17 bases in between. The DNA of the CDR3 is TGTGCCATAGAGGCTTCAGGGCAGGCCGGGGAGCTGTTTTTT. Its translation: CAIEASGQAGELFF.

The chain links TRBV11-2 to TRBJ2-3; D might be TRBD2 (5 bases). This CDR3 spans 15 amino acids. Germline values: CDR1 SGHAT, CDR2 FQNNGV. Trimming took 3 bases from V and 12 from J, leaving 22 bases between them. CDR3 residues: CASSFGVGGAATQYF. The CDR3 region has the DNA TGTGCCAGCAGCTTCGGGGTCGGAGGTGCGGCAACCCAGTATTTT.

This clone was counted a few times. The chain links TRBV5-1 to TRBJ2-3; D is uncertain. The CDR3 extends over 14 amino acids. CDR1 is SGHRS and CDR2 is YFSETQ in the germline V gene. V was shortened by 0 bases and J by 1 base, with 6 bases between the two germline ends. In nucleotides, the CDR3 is TGCGCCAGCAGCTTGGTACTTCGCACAGATACGCAGTATTTT. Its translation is CASSLVLRTDTQYF. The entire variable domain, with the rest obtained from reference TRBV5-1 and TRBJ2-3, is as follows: KAGVTQTPRYLIKTRGQQVTLSCSPISGHRSVSWYQQTPGQGLQFLFEYFSETQRNKGNFPGRFSGRQFSNSRSEMNVSTLELGDSALYLCASSLVLRTDTQYFGPGTRLTVL.

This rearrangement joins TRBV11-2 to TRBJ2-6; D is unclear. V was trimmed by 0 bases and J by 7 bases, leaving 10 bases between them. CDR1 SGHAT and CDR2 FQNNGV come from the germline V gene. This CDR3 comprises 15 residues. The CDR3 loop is CASSLEYFYANVLTF. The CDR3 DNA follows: TGTGCCAGCAGCTTAGAGTATTTTTATGCCAACGTCCTGACTTTC. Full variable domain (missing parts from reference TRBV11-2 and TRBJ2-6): EAGVAQSPRYKIIEKRQSVAFWCNPISGHATLYWYQQILGQGPKLLIQFQNNGVVDDSQLPKDRFSAERLKGVDSTLKIQPAKLEDSAVYLCASSLEYFYANVLTFGAGSRLTVL.